This passage covers 26 T cell receptor beta chains from one sample sequenced in a study of pediatric ulcerative colitis. The table came from immunoSEQ multiplex PCR; TCRdb's copy has only in-frame clones and leaves some out. The table has about 16,000 clones, approximately 80% seen once. Rectal tissue came from one to two pinch biopsies taken at colonoscopy. The sequenced sample was gut tissue. The source is a boy between 10 and 17 years old who was a control in a study of pediatric ulcerative colitis.

The chain is built from TRBV11-2 and TRBJ2-1; 8 bases line up with TRBD2. Trimming at V came to 4 bases and at J to 8 bases, leaving 10 bases not matched to a gene. Germline CDR1 SGHAT, CDR2 FQNNGV. The CDR3 contains 15 residues. The CDR3 bases are TGTGCCAGCAGCTATGGACTAGCACAACGGGATGAGCAGTTCTTC. The encoded protein is CASSYGLAQRDEQFF.

This rearrangement joins TRBV7-9 to TRBJ2-7; D is uncertain. The V gene's germline CDR1 is SEHNR and CDR2 FQNEAQ (reference sequence). The CDR3 runs 14 residues. V shed 3 bases and J shed 6 bases, with 15 bases lying between them. The CDR3 DNA sequence: TGTGCCAGCAGCTTGGAACCCTCCCTGCGCGAGCAGTACTTC. Amino acid sequence: CASSLEPSLREQYF.

V usage is TRBV11-2 and J usage is TRBJ2-1, with TRBD2 as a possible D gene (6 bases). The CDR3 is made up of 14 amino acids. The V end was cut by 5 bases, the J end by 8 bases, with 16 bases between. Per the germline V gene, CDR1 is SGHAT and CDR2 is FQNNGV. The CDR3 nucleotides read TGTGCCAGCAGCCACCCGACTAGTTTCCATGAGCAGTTCTTC. Its protein is CASSHPTSFHEQFF.

The chain joins TRBV4-3 to TRBJ2-3; TRBD2 aligns across 7 bases. After removal of 6 bases from V and 0 bases from J, the junction contained 12 bases not matched to a gene. Per germline, CDR1 LGHNA and CDR2 YSLEER. This CDR3 contains 17 residues. The chain's CDR3 is CASSHAGAGYSTDTQYF. The CDR3 region has the DNA TGCGCCAGCAGTCACGCCGGAGCGGGGTATAGCACAGATACGCAGTATTTT.

The rearrangement joins TRBV6-1 to TRBJ2-3; unclear D gene. The CDR3 runs 14 residues. V lost 5 bases and J lost 3, with 12 bases in between. The germline gives CDR1 MNHNS, CDR2 SASEGT. The CDR3 bases are TGTGCCAGCAGTCGCCTTAGAGGAACAGATACGCAGTATTTT. It yields the protein CASSRLRGTDTQYF.

J is TRBJ2-1 and V is TRBV27; 13 bases align to TRBD2. Losses at the gene ends were 6 bases for V and 9 bases for J; bases not matched to a gene: 14. Germline V gives CDR1 MNHEY, CDR2 SMNVEV (reference sequence). The CDR3 has 17 residues. The CDR3 spells CASRGLAGYVGIGEQFF. CDR3 in DNA: TGTGCCAGCAGGGGACTAGCGGGATATGTCGGGATAGGTGAGCAGTTCTTC.

The chain uses TRBV12-5 and TRBJ2-3; D unclear. The CDR3 has 12 residues. CDR1 is LGHNT and CDR2 is FRNRAP in the germline V gene. Deletions cut 4 bases from V and 7 bases from J, with 9 bases between. The CDR3 DNA reads TGTGCTAGTGGTTCGGGTAGGAATACGCAGTATTTT. Translating gives CASGSGRNTQYF.

CDR3 loop: CASSFSGAQETQYF. CDR3 nucleotides: TGTGCCAGCAGTTTTTCAGGGGCCCAAGAGACCCAGTACTTC. V gene TRBV28 combines with J gene TRBJ2-5; D is perhaps TRBD1 (6 bases). Germline V gene data show CDR1 as MDHEN and CDR2 as SYDVKM. The CDR3 is 14 amino acids. The V end was cut by 3 bases, the J end by 1 base, with 9 bases between.

The chain couples TRBV7-6 to TRBJ1-5; maybe TRBD1 (6 bases). The V and J ends lost 6 bases and 6 bases respectively, with 15 bases between them. The CDR3 contains 14 residues. The germline CDR1 and CDR2 sequences are SGHVS and FNYEAQ. The CDR3 DNA reads TGTGCCAGCAGTTCGGACAGTAATGGTCAGCCCCAGCATTTT. It encodes CASSSDSNGQPQHF.

The chain combines TRBV18 with TRBJ2-3; TRBD2 matches at 10 bases. J was trimmed by 4 bases and V by 3 bases; bases with no gene match: 7. CDR3 length: 16 amino acids. Germline V gives CDR1 KGHSH, CDR2 LQKENI. This CDR3 is CASSPEGLANPDTQYF. As DNA, the CDR3 is TGTGCCAGCTCACCGGAGGGACTAGCGAATCCAGATACGCAGTATTTT.

The V call is TRBV19, the J call TRBJ1-1; 9 nucleotides line up with TRBD1. The CDR3 has 15 amino acids. Germline V gene data show CDR1 as LNHDA and CDR2 as SQIVND (reference sequence). Trimming cost V 11 bases and J 4 bases; bases outside gene matches: 14. CDR3 sequence: CAARRDREGGTEAFF. Here the CDR3 DNA reads TGTGCCGCGCGCCGGGACAGGGAGGGGGGCACTGAAGCTTTCTTT.

The chain recombines TRBV16 with TRBJ2-3; D is undetermined. This CDR3 comprises 15 residues. CDR1 KGHSY and CDR2 FQNENV come from the germline V gene. V lost 2 bases and J lost 0, with 9 bases in between. The DNA for the CDR3 is TGTGCCAGCAGCCAACGGACGACTAGCACAGATACGCAGTATTTT. The encoded protein is CASSQRTTSTDTQYF.

The chain is built from TRBV7-6 and TRBJ2-3; 7 positions agree with TRBD2. Germline trimming cut 5 bases from V and 4 bases from J; bases unmatched to any gene: 3. Germline lookup yields CDR1 SGHVS and CDR2 FNYEAQ. This CDR3 spans 13 amino acids. The CDR3 protein is CASSPGLADTQYF. CDR3 nucleotides: TGTGCCAGCAGCCCTGGACTAGCAGATACGCAGTATTTT.

The chain employs TRBV9 and TRBJ2-5; TRBD2 might be the D (5 bases). V lost 4 bases, J lost 2 bases, and 9 bases lay in between. CDR1 and CDR2 from the germline V gene are SGDLS and YYNGEE. This CDR3 comprises 13 residues. The CDR3 loop reads CASSITGQETQYF. The DNA of the CDR3 is TGTGCCAGCAGCATTACGGGGCAAGAGACCCAGTACTTC.

The genes are TRBV4-3 and TRBJ2-2; D is perhaps TRBD2 (7 bases). The CDR3 runs to 15 residues. Germline assignment: CDR1 LGHNA and CDR2 YSLEER. V lost 2 bases and J lost 4, with 11 bases in between. CDR3 sequence reads: CASSQRGGPTGELFF. For the CDR3, the DNA is TGCGCCAGCAGCCAAAGGGGGGGGCCCACCGGGGAGCTGTTTTTT.

The chain uses TRBV2 and TRBJ1-4; 9 bases map to TRBD1. Germline trimming cut 2 bases from V and 4 bases from J; bases unmatched to any gene: 2. The CDR3 totals 15 residues. The germline V gene has CDR1 SNHLY and CDR2 FYNNEI. The CDR3 here is CASSETGGYNEKLFF. CDR3 DNA sequence: TGTGCCAGCAGTGAAACAGGGGGCTATAATGAAAAACTGTTTTTT. The full variable domain, in which reference TRBV2 and TRBJ1-4 provide the parts outside the CDR3, is EPEVTQTPSHQVTQMGQEVILRCVPISNHLYFYWYRQILGQKVEFLVSFYNNEISEKSEIFDDQFSVERPDGSNFTLKIRSTKLEDSAMYFCASSETGGYNEKLFFGSGTQLSVL.

This chain connects TRBV11-3 to TRBJ2-1, with 11 nucleotides matching TRBD2. The CDR3 extends over 16 amino acids. Germline-derived CDR1 and CDR2 are SGHNT and YENEEA. J gave up 8 bases and V 1 base, and 7 bases lay outside the gene matches. The chain's CDR3 is CASSLGTSGRFDEQFF. The CDR3, as DNA: TGTGCCAGCAGCTTAGGAACTAGCGGGAGATTCGATGAGCAGTTCTTC.

This clone was seen a single time. The chain has TRBV27 and TRBJ2-3, with D perhaps TRBD1 or TRBD2 (5 bases each). From germline, CDR1 is MNHEY and CDR2 SMNVEV (reference sequence). V lost 6 bases and J lost 1, with 17 bases in between. The CDR3 extends over 16 amino acids. CDR3 DNA: TGTGCCAGCAGAACAGTTGGGGGAGAGGGCACAGATACGCAGTATTTT. As protein: CASRTVGGEGTDTQYF.

Comment on this clone: At one of its ends the junction is not consistent with the germline gene, which may arise from a read error. The V call is TRBV28, the J call TRBJ1-2; a weak D match, TRBD1 (5 bases). This CDR3 comprises 14 residues. CDR1 MDHEN and CDR2 SYDVKM come from the germline V gene. CDR3 nucleotides: TGTGCCAGCAGGTTATCAGGGACTAACTATGGCTACACCTTC. It is translated as CASRLSGTNYGYTF.

The chain links TRBV19 to TRBJ1-4, with D possibly matching TRBD1 (6 bases). Germline CDR1 and CDR2: LNHDA and SQIVND (reference sequence). The CDR3 contains 15 residues. Trimming left V 8 bases short and J 0 bases short, with 13 bases between. CDR3 in amino acids: CASSDRRATNEKLFF. CDR3 coding DNA: TGTGCCAGTTCCGACAGGCGTGCAACTAATGAAAAACTGTTTTTT.

V and J are TRBV2 and TRBJ2-7, with TRBD1 matching over 7 bases. The V and J ends lost 3 bases and 0 bases, in that order; junction bases with no gene match: 5. CDR1 is SNHLY, CDR2 FYNNEI, per germline. The CDR3 spans 15 residues. The DNA of the CDR3 is TGTGCCAGCAGTGACGACAGGGTTTTCTCCTACGAGCAGTACTTC. It is translated as CASSDDRVFSYEQYF.

This clone appeared a single time. The J gene is TRBJ2-1, the V gene TRBV19; the match to TRBD2 covers 7 bases. This CDR3 is 14 amino acids long. V was pared by 7 bases and J by 6 bases, with 9 bases of the junction left unmatched. Germline V gene sequence: CDR1 LNHDA, CDR2 SQIVND (reference sequence). As DNA, the CDR3 is TGTGCCAGTAAAGGGCTAGCGGAAATCAATGAGCAGTTCTTC. It yields the protein CASKGLAEINEQFF.

This chain joins TRBV7-2 and TRBJ1-2, with D maybe TRBD1 (5 bases). CDR3 length equals 15 residues. With 4 bases removed from V and 5 bases from J, the gap between germline ends came to 17 bases. Germline-derived CDR1 and CDR2 are SGHTA and FQGNSA. The CDR3 DNA reads TGTGCCAGCAGCTGGACACCAGGGACGGAATATGGCTACACCTTC. Its translation: CASSWTPGTEYGYTF.

The rearrangement links TRBV25-1 to TRBJ2-7; 8 bases agree with TRBD1. Germline V gene sequence: CDR1 MGHDK, CDR2 SYGVNS. V lost 5 bases to trimming and J lost 6 bases; unmatched junction nucleotides: 9. This CDR3 has 14 residues. CDR3 sequence (DNA): TGTGCCAGCAGTCCTCGGGGACAGGATTTCGAGCAGTACTTC. This gives the protein CASSPRGQDFEQYF.

The V call is TRBV5-4, the J call TRBJ2-5, with D unclear. The V end lost 4 bases, the J end lost 1 base, and 17 bases lay between the germline ends. This CDR3 comprises 16 residues. Germline-derived CDR1 and CDR2 are SGHNT and YYREEE (reference sequence). CDR3 sequence: CASSRAIPLLQETQYF. As DNA, the CDR3 is TGTGCCAGCAGCCGGGCCATACCCTTGCTCCAAGAGACCCAGTACTTC.

The J gene is TRBJ2-1, the V gene TRBV7-2; 7 positions agree with TRBD2. This CDR3 has 16 amino acids. Trimming cost V 5 bases and J 2 bases; bases outside gene matches: 9. CDR1 is SGHTA and CDR2 is FQGNSA in the germline V gene. This CDR3 is CASSLSAGTTYNEQFF. CDR3 coding DNA: TGTGCCAGCAGCCTCTCCGCAGGGACTACCTACAATGAGCAGTTCTTC.